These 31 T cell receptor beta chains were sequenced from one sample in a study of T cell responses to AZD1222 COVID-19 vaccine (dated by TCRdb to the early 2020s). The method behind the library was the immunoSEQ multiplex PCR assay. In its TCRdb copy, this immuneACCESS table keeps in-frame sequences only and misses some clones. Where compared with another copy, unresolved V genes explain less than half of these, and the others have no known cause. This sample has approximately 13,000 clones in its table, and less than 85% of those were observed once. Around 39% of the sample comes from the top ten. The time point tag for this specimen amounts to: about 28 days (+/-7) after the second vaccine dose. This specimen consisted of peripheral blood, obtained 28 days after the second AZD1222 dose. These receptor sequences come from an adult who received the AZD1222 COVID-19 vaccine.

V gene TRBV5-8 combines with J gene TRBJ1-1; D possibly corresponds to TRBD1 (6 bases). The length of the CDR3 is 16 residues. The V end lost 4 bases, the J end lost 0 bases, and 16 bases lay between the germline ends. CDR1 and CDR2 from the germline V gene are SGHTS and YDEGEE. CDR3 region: CASSPFGQLLNTEAFF. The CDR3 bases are TGTGCCAGCAGCCCCTTCGGACAGCTACTGAACACTGAAGCTTTCTTT.

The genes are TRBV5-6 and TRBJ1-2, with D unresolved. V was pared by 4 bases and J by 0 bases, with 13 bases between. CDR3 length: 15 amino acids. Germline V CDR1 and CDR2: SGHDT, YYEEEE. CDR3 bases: TGTGCCAGCAGCCCATGGACCGTGACTAACTATGGCTACACCTTC. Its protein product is CASSPWTVTNYGYTF.

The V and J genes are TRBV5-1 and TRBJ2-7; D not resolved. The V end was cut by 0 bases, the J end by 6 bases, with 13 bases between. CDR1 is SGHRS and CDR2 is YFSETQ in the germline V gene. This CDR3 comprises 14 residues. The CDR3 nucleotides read TGCGCCAGCAGCTTGGAATTAGCAACGGTCGAGCAGTACTTC. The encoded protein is CASSLELATVEQYF.

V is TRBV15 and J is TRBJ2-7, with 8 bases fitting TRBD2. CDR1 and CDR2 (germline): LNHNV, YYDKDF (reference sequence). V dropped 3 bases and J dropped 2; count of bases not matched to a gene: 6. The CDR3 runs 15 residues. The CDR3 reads CATSRGKGLAYEQYF. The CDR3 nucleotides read TGTGCCACCAGCAGGGGTAAGGGACTAGCCTACGAGCAGTACTTC.

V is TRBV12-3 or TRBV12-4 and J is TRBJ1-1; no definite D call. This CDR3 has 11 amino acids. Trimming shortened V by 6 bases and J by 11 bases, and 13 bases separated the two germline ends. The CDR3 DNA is TGTGCCAGCAGCCTACAGTCAAGGGCTTTCTTT. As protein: CASSLQSRAFF.

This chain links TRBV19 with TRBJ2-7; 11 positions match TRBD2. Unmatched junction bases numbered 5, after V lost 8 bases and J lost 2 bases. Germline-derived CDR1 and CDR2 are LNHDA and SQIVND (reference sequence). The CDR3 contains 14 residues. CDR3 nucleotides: TGTGCCAGTCAAAGACTAGCGGGGACCTACGAGCAGTACTTC. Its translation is CASQRLAGTYEQYF.

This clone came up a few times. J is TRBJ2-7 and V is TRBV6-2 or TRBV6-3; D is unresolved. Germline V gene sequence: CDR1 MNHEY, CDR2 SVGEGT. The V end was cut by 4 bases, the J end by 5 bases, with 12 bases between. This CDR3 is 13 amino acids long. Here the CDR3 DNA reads TGTGCCAGCAGTTCGCCCCTCCTAAACGAGCAGTACTTC. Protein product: CASSSPLLNEQYF.

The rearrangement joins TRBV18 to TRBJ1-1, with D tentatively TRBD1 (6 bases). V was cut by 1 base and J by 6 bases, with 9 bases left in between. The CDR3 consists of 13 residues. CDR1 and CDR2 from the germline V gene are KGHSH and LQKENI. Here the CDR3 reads CASSPLSGAEAFF. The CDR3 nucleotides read TGTGCCAGCTCACCACTCTCAGGGGCTGAAGCTTTCTTT.

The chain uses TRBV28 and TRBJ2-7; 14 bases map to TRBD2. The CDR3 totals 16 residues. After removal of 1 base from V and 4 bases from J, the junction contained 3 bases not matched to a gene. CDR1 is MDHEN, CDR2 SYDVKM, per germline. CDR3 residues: CASSLSGTSGSYEQYF. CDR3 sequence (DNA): TGTGCCAGCAGTTTATCCGGGACTAGCGGGAGTTACGAGCAGTACTTC. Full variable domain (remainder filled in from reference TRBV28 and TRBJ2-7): DVKVTQSSRYLVKRTGEKVFLECVQDMDHENMFWYRQDPGLGLRLIYFSYDVKMKEKGDIPEGYSVSREKKERFSLILESASTNQTSMYLCASSLSGTSGSYEQYFGPGTRLTVT.

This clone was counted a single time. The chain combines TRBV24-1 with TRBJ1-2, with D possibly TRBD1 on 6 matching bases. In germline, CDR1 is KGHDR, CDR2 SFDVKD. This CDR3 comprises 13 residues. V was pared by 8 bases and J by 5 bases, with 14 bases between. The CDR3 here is CATTGQRRYGYTF. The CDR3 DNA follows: TGTGCCACCACGGGACAAAGGCGATATGGCTACACCTTC.

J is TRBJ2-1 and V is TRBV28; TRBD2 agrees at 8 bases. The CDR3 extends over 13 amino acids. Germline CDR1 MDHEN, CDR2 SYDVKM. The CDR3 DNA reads TGTGCTCACGGCCGGGAGGGTGCGTATGAGCAGTTCTTC. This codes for CAHGREGAYEQFF.

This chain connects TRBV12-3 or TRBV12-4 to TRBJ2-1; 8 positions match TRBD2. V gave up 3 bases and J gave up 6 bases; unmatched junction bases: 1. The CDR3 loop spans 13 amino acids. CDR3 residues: CASSLREVNEQFF. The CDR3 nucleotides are TGTGCCAGCAGTTTGCGGGAGGTCAATGAGCAGTTCTTC.

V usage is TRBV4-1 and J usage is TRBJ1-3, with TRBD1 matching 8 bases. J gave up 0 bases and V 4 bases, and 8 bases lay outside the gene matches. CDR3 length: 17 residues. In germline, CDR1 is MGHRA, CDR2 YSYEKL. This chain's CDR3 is CASSLGTGDSSGNTIYF. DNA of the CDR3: TGCGCCAGCAGCCTCGGGACAGGAGACAGCTCTGGAAACACCATATATTTT.

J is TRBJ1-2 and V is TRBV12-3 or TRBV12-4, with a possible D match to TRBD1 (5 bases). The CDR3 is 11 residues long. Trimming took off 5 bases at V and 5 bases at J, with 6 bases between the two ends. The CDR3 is CASSRQYGYTF. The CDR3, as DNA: TGTGCCAGCAGTAGACAGTATGGCTACACCTTC.

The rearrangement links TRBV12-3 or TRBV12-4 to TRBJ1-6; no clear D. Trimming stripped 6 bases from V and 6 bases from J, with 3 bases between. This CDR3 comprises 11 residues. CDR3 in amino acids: CASSFNSPLHF. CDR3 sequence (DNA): TGTGCCAGCAGCTTTAATTCACCCCTCCACTTT.

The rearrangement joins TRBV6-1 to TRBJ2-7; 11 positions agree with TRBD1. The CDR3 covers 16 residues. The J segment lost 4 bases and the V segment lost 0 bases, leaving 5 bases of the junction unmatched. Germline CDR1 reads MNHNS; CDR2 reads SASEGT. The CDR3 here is CASSEAAGTGGYEQYF. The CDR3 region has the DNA TGTGCCAGCAGTGAAGCGGCCGGGACAGGGGGTTACGAGCAGTACTTC.

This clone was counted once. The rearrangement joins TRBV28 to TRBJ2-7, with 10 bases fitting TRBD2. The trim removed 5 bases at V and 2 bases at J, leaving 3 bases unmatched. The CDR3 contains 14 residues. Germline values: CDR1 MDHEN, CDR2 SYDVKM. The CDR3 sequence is CASSGTSEAYEQYF. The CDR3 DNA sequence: TGTGCCAGCAGTGGGACTAGCGAGGCCTACGAGCAGTACTTC.

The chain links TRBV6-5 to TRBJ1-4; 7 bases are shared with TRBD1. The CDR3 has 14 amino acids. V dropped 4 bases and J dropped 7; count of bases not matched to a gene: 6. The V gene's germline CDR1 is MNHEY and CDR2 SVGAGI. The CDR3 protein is CASSLDRNFEKLFF. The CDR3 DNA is TGTGCCAGCAGTTTGGACAGGAACTTTGAAAAACTGTTTTTT.

CDR3 DNA: TGTGCCAGCAGCTTAGCGGAAGGATACAATGAAAAACTGTTTTTT. It encodes CASSLAEGYNEKLFF. The rearrangement links TRBV7-8 to TRBJ1-4; no reliable D call. The germline gives CDR1 SGHVS, CDR2 FQNEAQ. The V and J ends lost 0 bases and 5 bases respectively, with 10 bases between them. The CDR3 consists of 15 residues.

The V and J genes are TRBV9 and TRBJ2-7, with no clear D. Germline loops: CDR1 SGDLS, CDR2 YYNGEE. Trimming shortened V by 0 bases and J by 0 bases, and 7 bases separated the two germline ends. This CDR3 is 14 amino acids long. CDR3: CASSVDSISYEQYF. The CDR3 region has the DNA TGTGCCAGCAGCGTAGATAGTATCTCCTACGAGCAGTACTTC.

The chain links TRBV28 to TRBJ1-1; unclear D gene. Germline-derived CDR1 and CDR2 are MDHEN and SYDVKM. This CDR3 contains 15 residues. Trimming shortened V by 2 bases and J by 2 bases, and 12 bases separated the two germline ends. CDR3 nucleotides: TGTGCCAGCAGTTTAGACCAGCTCCTAAACACTGAAGCTTTCTTT. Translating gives CASSLDQLLNTEAFF.

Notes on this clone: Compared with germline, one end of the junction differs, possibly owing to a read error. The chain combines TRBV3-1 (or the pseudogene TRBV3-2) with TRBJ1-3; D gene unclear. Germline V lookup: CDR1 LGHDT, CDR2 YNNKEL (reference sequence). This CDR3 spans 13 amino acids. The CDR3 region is CASSFDSGHTIYF. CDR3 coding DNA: TGTGCCAGCAGCTTCGACTCTGGACACACCATATATTTT.

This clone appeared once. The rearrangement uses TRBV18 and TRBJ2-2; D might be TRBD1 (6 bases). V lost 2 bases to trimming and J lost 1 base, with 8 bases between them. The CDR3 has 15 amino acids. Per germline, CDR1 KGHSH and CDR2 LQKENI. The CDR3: CASSPWTENTGELFF. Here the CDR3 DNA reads TGTGCCAGCTCACCATGGACAGAGAACACCGGGGAGCTGTTTTTT.

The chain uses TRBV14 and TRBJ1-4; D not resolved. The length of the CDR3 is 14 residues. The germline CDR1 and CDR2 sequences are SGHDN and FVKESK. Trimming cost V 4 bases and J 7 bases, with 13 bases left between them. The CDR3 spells CASSPRWAGEKLFF. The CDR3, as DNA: TGTGCCAGCAGCCCCAGGTGGGCTGGTGAAAAACTGTTTTTT.

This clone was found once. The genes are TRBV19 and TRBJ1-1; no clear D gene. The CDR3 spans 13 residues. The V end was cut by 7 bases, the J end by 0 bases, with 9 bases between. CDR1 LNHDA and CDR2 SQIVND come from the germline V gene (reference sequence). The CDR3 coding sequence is TGTGCCAGTACCTCGCGGCTGAACACTGAAGCTTTCTTT. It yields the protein CASTSRLNTEAFF.

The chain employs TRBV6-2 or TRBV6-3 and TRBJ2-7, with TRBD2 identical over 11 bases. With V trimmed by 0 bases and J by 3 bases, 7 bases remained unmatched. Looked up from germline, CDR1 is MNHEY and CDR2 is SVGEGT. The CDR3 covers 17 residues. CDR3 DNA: TGTGCCAGCAGTTACTCTCCGACTAGCGGGATAAACTACGAGCAGTACTTC. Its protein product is CASSYSPTSGINYEQYF.

The CDR3 here is CASSLEGQEGFF. CDR3 nucleotide sequence: TGCGCCAGCAGCTTGGAGGGGCAGGAGGGGTTCTTC. The V gene is TRBV5-1, the J gene TRBJ2-1, with D possibly TRBD2 on 6 matching bases. Germline V lookup: CDR1 SGHRS, CDR2 YFSETQ. This CDR3 region has 12 residues. V shed 0 bases and J shed 15 bases, with 13 bases lying between them.

This CDR3 is CASSEGLGNQPQHF. The CDR3, as DNA: TGTGCCAGCAGCGAGGGATTGGGCAATCAGCCCCAGCATTTT. The chain employs TRBV7-9 and TRBJ1-5; D is uncertain. Trimming shortened V by 5 bases and J by 2 bases, and 10 bases separated the two germline ends. This CDR3 contains 14 residues. Germline assignment: CDR1 SEHNR and CDR2 FQNEAQ (reference sequence).

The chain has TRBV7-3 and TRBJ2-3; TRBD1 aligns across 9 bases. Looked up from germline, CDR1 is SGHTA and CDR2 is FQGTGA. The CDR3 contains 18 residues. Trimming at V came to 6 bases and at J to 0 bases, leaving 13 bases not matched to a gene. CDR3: CASRSPGQGNPSTDTQYF. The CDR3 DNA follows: TGTGCCAGCAGGTCCCCGGGACAGGGCAACCCCAGCACAGATACGCAGTATTTT.

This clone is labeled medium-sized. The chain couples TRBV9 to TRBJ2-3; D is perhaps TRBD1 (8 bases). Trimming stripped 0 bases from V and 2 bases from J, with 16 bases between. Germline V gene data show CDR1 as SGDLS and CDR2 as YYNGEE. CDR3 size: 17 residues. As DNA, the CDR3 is TGTGCCAGCAGCGTAGGGATAACAGGGGGGGTCACAGATACGCAGTATTTT. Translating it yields CASSVGITGGVTDTQYF.

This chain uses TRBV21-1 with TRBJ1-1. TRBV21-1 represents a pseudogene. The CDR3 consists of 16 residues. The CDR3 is CASSAALATQFTEAFF. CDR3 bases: TGTGCCAGCAGTGCCGCATTAGCTACACAATTCACTGAAGCTTTCTTT.